This T cell receptor (beta chain) is from a study of regulatory T cells in long-lasting Graves disease. Time point specified: newly diagnosed GD, antithyroid drugs for less than 3 months. PBMC RNA served as the TCR library source. This clonotype has at least ten counts. The TCR beta library used iRepertoire HTBI primers with Arm-PCR amplification of CDR3. TCRdb re-analysed the multiplex PCR reads in MiXCR, keeping a single row per CDR3 protein. The sample has 350,000 to 400,000 distinct CDR3 sequences, around 16% seen once. The CDR3 totals 16 residues. The germline V gene has CDR1 LGHNA and CDR2 YNFKEQ. The trim removed 0 bases at V and 6 bases at J, leaving 5 bases unmatched. In addition, the sample was reused for a study of T cells in Graves' hyperthyroidism and ophthalmopathy. That source notes: Diagnoses rested on clinical symptoms, serum thyroxine and TRAb, thyroid ultrasound and orbital computed tomography. The HTBI primer set served for first-round RT-PCR of the TCR CDR3.

V and J are TRBV4-2 and TRBJ2-1, with 10 bases that match TRBD1. This sample comprised peripheral blood mononuclear cells (PBMCs), obtained at new diagnosis, from a patient treated with antithyroid drugs. The TCR sequence derives from a woman younger than 30 with Graves disease. CDR3 sequence: CASSQDDRDRGNEQFF. The CDR3 nucleotides read TGTGCCAGCAGCCAAGACGATAGGGACAGGGGCAATGAGCAGTTCTTC.